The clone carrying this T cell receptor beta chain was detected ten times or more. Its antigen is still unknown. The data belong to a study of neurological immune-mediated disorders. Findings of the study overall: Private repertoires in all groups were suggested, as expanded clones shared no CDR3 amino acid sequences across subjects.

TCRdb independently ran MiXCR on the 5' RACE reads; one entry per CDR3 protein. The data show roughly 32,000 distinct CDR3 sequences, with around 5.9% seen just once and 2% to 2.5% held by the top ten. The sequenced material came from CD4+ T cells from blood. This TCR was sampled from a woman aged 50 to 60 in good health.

The CDR3 here is CSAREGSYNEQFF. The CDR3 DNA is TGCAGTGCTAGAGAAGGGTCATACAATGAGCAGTTCTTC. V and J are TRBV20-1 and TRBJ2-1; D gene uncertain. V shed 0 bases and J shed 4 bases, with 7 bases lying between them. The CDR3 loop spans 13 amino acids. Germline loops: CDR1 DFQATT, CDR2 SNEGSKA (reference sequence).